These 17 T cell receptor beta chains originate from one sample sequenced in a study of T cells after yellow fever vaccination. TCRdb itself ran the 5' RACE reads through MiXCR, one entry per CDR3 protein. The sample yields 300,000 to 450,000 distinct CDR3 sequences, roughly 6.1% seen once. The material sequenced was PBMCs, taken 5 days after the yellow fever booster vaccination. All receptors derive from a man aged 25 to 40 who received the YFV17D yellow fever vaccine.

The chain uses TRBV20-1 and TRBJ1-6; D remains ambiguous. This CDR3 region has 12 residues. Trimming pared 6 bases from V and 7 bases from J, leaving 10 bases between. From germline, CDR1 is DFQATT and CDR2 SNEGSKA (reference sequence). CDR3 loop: CSAGPQNSPLHF. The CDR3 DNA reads TGCAGTGCAGGGCCCCAAAATTCACCCCTCCACTTT.

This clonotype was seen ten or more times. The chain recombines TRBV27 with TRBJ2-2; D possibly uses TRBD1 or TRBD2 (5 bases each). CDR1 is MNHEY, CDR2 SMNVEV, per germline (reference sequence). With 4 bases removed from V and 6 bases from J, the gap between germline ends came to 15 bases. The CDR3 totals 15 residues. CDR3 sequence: CASSSSWGIAGELFF. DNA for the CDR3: TGTGCCAGCAGTTCCTCCTGGGGGATTGCCGGGGAGCTGTTTTTT.

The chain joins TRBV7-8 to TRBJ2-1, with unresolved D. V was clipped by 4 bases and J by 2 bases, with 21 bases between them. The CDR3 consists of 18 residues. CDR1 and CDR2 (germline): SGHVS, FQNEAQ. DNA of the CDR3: TGTGCCAGCAGCTCCCCTGTGTTATCGGGCCGGACCTACAATGAGCAGTTCTTC. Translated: CASSSPVLSGRTYNEQFF.

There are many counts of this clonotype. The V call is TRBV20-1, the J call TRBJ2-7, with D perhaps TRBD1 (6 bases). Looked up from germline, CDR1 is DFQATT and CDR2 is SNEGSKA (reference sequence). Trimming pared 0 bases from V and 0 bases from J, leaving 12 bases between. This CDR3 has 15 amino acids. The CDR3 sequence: CSARDRQGISYEQYF. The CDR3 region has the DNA TGCAGTGCTAGAGATCGGCAGGGGATCTCCTACGAGCAGTACTTC.

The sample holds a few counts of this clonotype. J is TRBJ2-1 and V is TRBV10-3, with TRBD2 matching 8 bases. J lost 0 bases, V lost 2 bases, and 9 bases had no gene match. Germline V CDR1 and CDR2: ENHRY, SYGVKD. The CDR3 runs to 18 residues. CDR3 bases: TGTGCCATCAGTGAGAGAGCGGGAGCCCTAAGCTCCTACAATGAGCAGTTCTTC. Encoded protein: CAISERAGALSSYNEQFF.

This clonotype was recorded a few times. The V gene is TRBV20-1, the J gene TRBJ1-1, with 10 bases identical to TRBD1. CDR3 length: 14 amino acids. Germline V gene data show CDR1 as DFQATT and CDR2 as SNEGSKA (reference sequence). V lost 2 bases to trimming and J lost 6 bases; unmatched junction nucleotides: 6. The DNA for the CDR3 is TGCAGTGCTAGAAGGACAGGGGGTCGCTCTGAAGCTTTCTTT. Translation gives CSARRTGGRSEAFF.

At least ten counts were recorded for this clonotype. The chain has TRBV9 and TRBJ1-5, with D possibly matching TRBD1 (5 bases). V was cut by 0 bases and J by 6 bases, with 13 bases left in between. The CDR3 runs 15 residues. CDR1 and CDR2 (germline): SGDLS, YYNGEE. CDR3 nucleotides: TGTGCCAGCAGCGTAGGATCAGGGTTCATTCAGCCCCAGCATTTT. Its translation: CASSVGSGFIQPQHF.

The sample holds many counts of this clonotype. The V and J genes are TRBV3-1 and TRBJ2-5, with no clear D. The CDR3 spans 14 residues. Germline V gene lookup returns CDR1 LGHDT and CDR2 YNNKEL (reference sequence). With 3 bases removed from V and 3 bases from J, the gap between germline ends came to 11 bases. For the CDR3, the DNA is TGTGCCAGCAGCCACGGTCTCCAGAAAGAGACCCAGTACTTC. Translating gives CASSHGLQKETQYF.

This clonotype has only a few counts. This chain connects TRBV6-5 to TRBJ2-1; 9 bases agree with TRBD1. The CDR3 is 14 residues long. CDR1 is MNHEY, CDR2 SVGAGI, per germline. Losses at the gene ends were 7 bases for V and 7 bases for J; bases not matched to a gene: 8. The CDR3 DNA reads TGTGCCAGCACTCAGGACAGGGGAAAGAATGAGCAGTTCTTC. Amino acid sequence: CASTQDRGKNEQFF.

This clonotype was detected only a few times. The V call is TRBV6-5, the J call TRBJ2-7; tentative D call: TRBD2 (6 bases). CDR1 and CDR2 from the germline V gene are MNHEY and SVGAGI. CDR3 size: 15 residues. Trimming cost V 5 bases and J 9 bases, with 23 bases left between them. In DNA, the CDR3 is TGTGCCAGCAGTCACCCTAGAGGCGGGACTGTTTGGCAGTACTTC. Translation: CASSHPRGGTVWQYF.

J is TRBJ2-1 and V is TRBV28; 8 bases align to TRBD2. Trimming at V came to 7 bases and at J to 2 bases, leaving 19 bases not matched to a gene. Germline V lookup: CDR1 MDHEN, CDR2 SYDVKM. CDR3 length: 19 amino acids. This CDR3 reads CASTPSGVRSGSPYNEQFF. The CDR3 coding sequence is TGTGCCAGCACCCCAAGTGGTGTTCGAAGCGGGAGTCCCTACAATGAGCAGTTCTTC.

The CDR3 sequence: CSARGAVGGNTEAFF. The CDR3 coding sequence is TGCAGTGCTAGAGGGGCCGTGGGGGGAAACACTGAAGCTTTCTTT. The rearrangement joins TRBV20-1 to TRBJ1-1; D is possibly TRBD1 (5 bases). CDR1 and CDR2 (germline): DFQATT, SNEGSKA (reference sequence). The CDR3 length is 15 residues. The germline V and J ends were trimmed by 1 base and 2 bases, with 14 bases remaining between them.

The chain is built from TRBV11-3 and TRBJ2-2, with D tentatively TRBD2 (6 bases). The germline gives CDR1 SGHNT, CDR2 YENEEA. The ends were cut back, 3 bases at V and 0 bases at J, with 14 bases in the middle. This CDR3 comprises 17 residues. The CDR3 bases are TGTGCCAGCAGCTTGGGACTGGGTACCGCGAACACCGGGGAGCTGTTTTTT. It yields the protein CASSLGLGTANTGELFF.

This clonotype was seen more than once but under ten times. CDR3 in amino acids: CATSMRDRVPEQFF. In nucleotides, the CDR3 is TGTGCCACCAGCATGCGGGACAGGGTACCTGAGCAGTTCTTC. V usage is TRBV15 and J usage is TRBJ2-1, with 9 bases matching TRBD1. Germline-derived CDR1 and CDR2 are LNHNV and YYDKDF (reference sequence). CDR3 length equals 14 residues. Losses at the gene ends were 4 bases for V and 9 bases for J; bases not matched to a gene: 7.

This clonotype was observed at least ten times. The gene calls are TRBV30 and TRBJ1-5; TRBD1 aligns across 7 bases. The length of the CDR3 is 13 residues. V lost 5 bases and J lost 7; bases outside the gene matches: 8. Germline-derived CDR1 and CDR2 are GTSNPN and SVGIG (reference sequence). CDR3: CAWETGFQQPQHF. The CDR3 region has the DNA TGTGCCTGGGAGACAGGGTTTCAGCAGCCCCAGCATTTT.

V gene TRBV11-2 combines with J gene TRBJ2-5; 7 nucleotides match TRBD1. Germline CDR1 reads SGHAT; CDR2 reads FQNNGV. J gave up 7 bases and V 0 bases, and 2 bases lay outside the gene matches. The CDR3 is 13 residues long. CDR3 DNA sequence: TGTGCCAGCAGCTTAGACCGACAGGGGACCCAGTACTTC. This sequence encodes CASSLDRQGTQYF.

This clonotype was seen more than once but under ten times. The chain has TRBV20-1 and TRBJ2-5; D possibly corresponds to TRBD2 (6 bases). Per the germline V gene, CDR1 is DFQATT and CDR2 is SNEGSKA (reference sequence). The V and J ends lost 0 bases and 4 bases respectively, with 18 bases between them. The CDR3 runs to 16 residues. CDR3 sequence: CSARDSLATGVETQYF. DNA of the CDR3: TGCAGTGCTAGAGATAGTCTAGCCACGGGGGTAGAGACCCAGTACTTC.